This is a list of T cell receptor beta chains from one sample in a study of siplizumab effects on memory and regulatory T cells. The data were produced by immunoSEQ multiplex PCR, yet TCRdb's version contains in-frame clones alone and is incomplete. The sample has approximately 94,000 clones; 85% to 95% are singletons. Sequencing was carried out using non-Treg CD4+ T cells sorted from blood. The receptor source for this set is a human donor in good health. CDR3s include the opening cysteine and the closing phenylalanine or tryptophan. The D gene is left open where the match is weak. The size field is filled for only some rows; it gives once, few, many or a size class.

d_call j_call v_call clone_size cdr3_aa cdr3_nt
- TRBJ1-5 TRBV5-4 - CASSLTTASYQPQHF TGTGCCAGCAGCTTGACTACAGCGAGTTACCAGCCCCAGCATTTT
TRBD1 TRBJ1-5 TRBV18 - CASSPSRGTGRQPQHF TGTGCCAGCTCACCCTCGAGGGGGACAGGGCGTCAGCCCCAGCATTTT
TRBD1 TRBJ2-7 TRBV29-1 once CSVENRGRGEQYF TGCAGCGTAGAGAACAGGGGTCGGGGCGAGCAGTACTTC
- TRBJ1-1 TRBV6-1 - CASLLGLMNTEAFF TGTGCCAGCCTTCTTGGCCTCATGAACACTGAAGCTTTCTTT
- TRBJ1-5 TRBV19 - CASSIEGFNQPQHF TGTGCCAGTAGTATAGAGGGATTCAATCAGCCCCAGCATTTT
- TRBJ2-2 TRBV19 - CASRARAGELFF TGTGCCAGTAGGGCACGAGCCGGGGAGCTGTTTTTT
- TRBJ2-6 TRBV19 - CASSTKSGANVLTF TGTGCCAGTAGTACGAAATCTGGGGCCAACGTCCTGACTTTC
TRBD1 TRBJ2-7 TRBV18 - CASSPPGQGSHEQYF TGTGCCAGCTCACCCCCCGGACAGGGGTCCCACGAGCAGTACTTC
- TRBJ2-2 TRBV11-3 once CASSLVGGELFF TGTGCCAGCAGCTTAGTGGGCGGGGAGCTGTTTTTT
- TRBJ1-2 TRBV6-4 - CASSVSIGEAYGYTF TGTGCCAGCAGTGTCTCAATAGGGGAGGCCTATGGCTACACCTTC
TRBD1 TRBJ1-2 TRBV5-4 - CASSRSRGAYYGYTF TGTGCCAGCAGCCGGAGCAGGGGGGCTTACTATGGCTACACCTTC
- TRBJ2-3 TRBV6-5 - CASRRLDTQYF TGTGCCAGCAGAAGACTAGATACGCAGTATTTT
TRBD1 TRBJ2-5 TRBV19 - CASIQGQSEETQYF TGTGCCAGTATTCAGGGACAGTCTGAAGAGACCCAGTACTTC
- TRBJ2-1 TRBV14 - CASSSIRYQRRSSYNEQFF TGTGCCAGCAGCTCCATTAGGTATCAGCGGCGGAGCTCCTACAATGAGCAGTTCTTC
- TRBJ2-7 TRBV19 once CASSIDPDTYEQYF TGTGCCAGTAGTATAGATCCTGATACCTACGAGCAGTACTTC
TRBD1 TRBJ1-2 TRBV28 - CASSSTGGFHGYTF TGTGCCAGCAGTTCGACAGGGGGCTTCCATGGCTACACCTTC
- TRBJ1-5 TRBV19 - CASKFVSGQPQHF TGTGCCAGTAAATTCGTATCGGGGCAGCCCCAGCATTTT
- TRBJ2-1 TRBV10-2 - CASSSSGFSSYNEQFF TGCGCCAGCAGCTCCAGCGGGTTCAGCTCCTACAATGAGCAGTTCTTC
TRBD1 TRBJ2-5 TRBV6-5 - CASQGTGGVSETQYF TGTGCCAGCCAGGGGACAGGGGGCGTCTCAGAGACCCAGTACTTC
- TRBJ1-2 TRBV7-3 - CASSSPRGYTF TGTGCCAGCAGCTCCCCCCGCGGCTACACCTTC
TRBD2 TRBJ2-1 TRBV7-6 - CASSTRAGTSYNEQFF TGTGCCAGCAGCACAAGAGCGGGGACCTCCTACAATGAGCAGTTCTTC
TRBD1 TRBJ1-5 TRBV6-1 - CASSAPRQGGQPQHF TGTGCCAGCAGCGCCCCCCGACAGGGAGGTCAGCCCCAGCATTTT
- TRBJ2-7 TRBV4-1 - CASSRLSIRTTIYEQYF TGCGCCAGCAGCCGCCTAAGCATACGGACAACAATCTACGAGCAGTACTTC
- TRBJ1-5 TRBV6-1 - CASKAGDYSNQPQHF TGTGCCAGCAAGGCAGGGGATTATAGCAATCAGCCCCAGCATTTT
- TRBJ2-7 TRBV23-1 - CASSQCSSGKRDYEQYF TGCGCCAGCAGTCAATGTTCCTCGGGGAAAAGGGATTACGAGCAGTACTTC
- TRBJ1-1 TRBV19 - CASSMETQGWAEAFF TGTGCCAGTAGTATGGAAACACAGGGTTGGGCTGAAGCTTTCTTT
- TRBJ2-3 TRBV11-2 - CASRRLGTDTQYF TGTGCCAGCAGGCGGCTCGGCACAGATACGCAGTATTTT
- TRBJ1-3 TRBV7-6 - CATLGGNTIYF TGTGCCACCCTCGGTGGAAACACCATATATTTT